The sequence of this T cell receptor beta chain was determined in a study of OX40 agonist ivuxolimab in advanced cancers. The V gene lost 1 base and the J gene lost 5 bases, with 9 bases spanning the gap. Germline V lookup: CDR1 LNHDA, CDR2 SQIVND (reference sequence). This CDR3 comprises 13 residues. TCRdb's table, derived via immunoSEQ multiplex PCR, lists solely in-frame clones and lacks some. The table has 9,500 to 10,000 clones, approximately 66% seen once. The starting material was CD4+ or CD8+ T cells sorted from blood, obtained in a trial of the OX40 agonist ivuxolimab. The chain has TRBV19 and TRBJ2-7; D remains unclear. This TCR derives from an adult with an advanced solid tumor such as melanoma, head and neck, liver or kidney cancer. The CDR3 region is CASSIGSRNEQYF. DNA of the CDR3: TGTGCCAGTAGTATAGGTAGCCGGAACGAGCAGTACTTC.